This T cell receptor (beta chain) was profiled in a study of OX40 agonist ivuxolimab in advanced cancers. Study overall: Ivuxolimab, an antibody that agonizes OX40 (CD134), was administered to the patients. Enrollees could have had prior anti-PD-1, anti-PD-L1 or anti-CTLA-4 therapy, which 40% had received. Broader study findings: CD4+ T cells averaged fewer expanded clones than CD8+ T cells.

Comments on this clone: The antigen remains undetermined.

Per the germline V gene, CDR1 is MRHNA and CDR2 is SNTAGT. V lost 6 bases, J lost 0 bases, and 6 bases lay in between. CDR3 length: 14 amino acids. Autoimmune disease history or systemic immunosuppression meant exclusion. Clones were sequenced by immunoSEQ multiplex PCR, and TCRdb holds only the in-frame ones, with some missing. This table holds 100,000 to 140,000 clones, around 93% found once. This chain uses TRBV6-4 with TRBJ2-6; D remains ambiguous. Sequenced here: CD4+ or CD8+ T cells sorted from blood, sampled in a trial of the OX40 agonist ivuxolimab. This TCR came from an adult with an advanced solid tumor such as melanoma, head and neck, liver or kidney cancer. The CDR3 nucleotides are TGTGCCAGCAGCCCTGACTCTGGGGCCAACGTCCTGACTTTC. As protein: CASSPDSGANVLTF.